This record concerns one TCR beta chain sequence. The source of the sample is a study of T-cell reconstitution after alpha-beta-depleted transplantation in children. This CDR3 contains 17 residues. V was trimmed by 0 bases and J by 3 bases, leaving 16 bases between them. The germline V gene has CDR1 SGHKS and CDR2 YYEKEE (reference sequence). Unique molecular identifiers were incorporated into the prepared TCRbeta library. Each CDR3 protein gets one entry after TCRdb re-called the PCR reads with MiXCR. The profile shows 600,000 to 700,000 distinct CDR3 sequences, 16% of them singletons. The sequence was obtained from a human donor who donated a stem cell graft to a child with acute myeloid leukemia. Sample: PBMCs from the stem cell graft donor, taken from the stem cell graft. The chain carries TRBV5-5 and TRBJ2-1; D gene unclear. For the CDR3, the DNA is TGTGCCAGCAGCTTGGGCCAACCCTCCTCGGGCTACAATGAGCAGTTCTTC. Its translation: CASSLGQPSSGYNEQFF. Full variable domain (rest looked up from reference TRBV5-5 and TRBJ2-1): DAGVTQSPTHLIKTRGQQVTLRCSPISGHKSVSWYQQVLGQGPQFIFQYYEKEERGRGNFPDRFSARQFPNYSSELNVNALLLGDSALYLCASSLGQPSSGYNEQFFGPGTRLTVL.